One and the same sample provided the 21 T cell receptor beta chains below, sequenced in a study of CD8+ T cells in alopecia areata. This sample's treatment: oral pan-JAK inhibitor, 5-10 mg twice daily. RNA extraction was followed by reverse transcription into cDNA, which acted as the sequencing template. Measured with immunoSEQ multiplex PCR; TCRdb has only the in-frame clones, and not every one. The data show approximately 210,000 clones, around 60% seen once. Sequenced here: CD4+ T cells sorted from blood, sampled at week 49, from a patient treated with tofacitinib. These receptors all stem from a human donor with alopecia areata.

This clone has just a few counts. The gene calls are TRBV19 and TRBJ2-3, with D possibly being TRBD1 (6 bases). CDR3 length equals 17 residues. V gave up 5 bases and J gave up 3 bases, with 21 bases separating them. CDR1 is LNHDA, CDR2 SQIVND, per germline (reference sequence). In DNA, the CDR3 is TGTGCCAGTAGTGCTCGGGCTCTCCGTCAGGGGACAGATACGCAGTATTTT. It translates to CASSARALRQGTDTQYF. The full variable domain, completed using reference TRBV19 and TRBJ2-3, is DGGITQSPKYLFRKEGQNVTLSCEQNLNHDAMYWYRQDPGQGLRLIYYSQIVNDFQKGDIAEGYSVSREKKESFPLTVTSAQKNPTAFYLCASSARALRQGTDTQYFGPGTRLTVL.

The J gene is TRBJ2-7, the V gene TRBV7-2; 9 nucleotides align to TRBD1. The CDR3 sequence is 16 residues long. V gave up 1 base and J gave up 3 bases; unmatched junction bases: 7. Per the germline V gene, CDR1 is SGHTA and CDR2 is FQGNSA. CDR3 sequence: CASSLGGQGLLYEQYF. Written as DNA, the CDR3 is TGTGCCAGCAGCTTAGGGGGACAGGGACTTCTCTACGAGCAGTACTTC.

J is TRBJ2-7 and V is TRBV5-1, with D tentatively TRBD1 (6 bases). With 0 bases removed from V and 5 bases from J, the gap between germline ends came to 12 bases. The CDR3 loop spans 14 amino acids. Per the germline V gene, CDR1 is SGHRS and CDR2 is YFSETQ. CDR3 DNA sequence: TGCGCCAGCAGCTTGGGGGGGCGAGGCAACGAGCAGTACTTC. It is translated as CASSLGGRGNEQYF.

J is TRBJ1-5 and V is TRBV2; no firm D call. Trimming left V 1 base short and J 5 bases short, with 9 bases between. Germline CDR1 is SNHLY and CDR2 is FYNNEI. The CDR3 length is 14 residues. The CDR3 loop is CASSEVTPDQPQHF. The CDR3 DNA reads as TGTGCCAGCAGTGAAGTAACACCAGATCAGCCCCAGCATTTT.

In this sample, this clone turned up once. V is TRBV30 and J is TRBJ1-2; 12 nucleotides line up with TRBD1. Germline V gives CDR1 GTSNPN, CDR2 SVGIG (reference sequence). This CDR3 comprises 18 residues. V was clipped by 0 bases and J by 3 bases; unmatched bases: 11. Here the CDR3 DNA reads TGTGCCTGGAGTGTACTATCCGGGACAGGGGGCGCCTACTATGGCTACACCTTC. Amino acid sequence: CAWSVLSGTGGAYYGYTF.

This chain uses TRBV29-1 with TRBJ1-1, with a possible D match to TRBD1 (6 bases). The V gene's germline CDR1 is SQVTM and CDR2 ANQGSEA. The V end was cut by 5 bases, the J end by 3 bases, with 10 bases between. The CDR3 covers 12 residues. The CDR3 DNA sequence: TGCAGCGTTAAGGGACACTACACTGAAGCTTTCTTT. As protein: CSVKGHYTEAFF.

This clone was counted ten times or more. The chain combines TRBV9 with TRBJ2-1, with 7 bases that match TRBD2. The CDR3 length is 14 residues. Germline CDR1 SGDLS, CDR2 YYNGEE. Trimming cost V 3 bases and J 4 bases; bases outside gene matches: 4. The CDR3 is CASSDGGLYNEQFF. The CDR3 coding sequence is TGTGCCAGCAGCGACGGGGGGTTGTACAATGAGCAGTTCTTC. Full variable domain (missing parts from reference TRBV9 and TRBJ2-1): DSGVTQTPKHLITATGQRVTLRCSPRSGDLSVYWYQQSLDQGLQFLIQYYNGEERAKGNILERFSAQQFPDLHSELNLSSLELGDSALYFCASSDGGLYNEQFFGPGTRLTVL.

This clone has a handful of counts. The same CDR3 can be traced to other DNA sequences in this sample. The chain combines TRBV29-1 with TRBJ2-6; D unresolved. Germline V lookup: CDR1 SQVTM, CDR2 ANQGSEA. V gave up 5 bases and J gave up 4 bases, with 6 bases separating them. CDR3 size: 12 residues. In DNA, the CDR3 is TGCAGCGTTCAGTCGGGGGCCAACGTCCTGACTTTC. This translates into CSVQSGANVLTF.

V gene TRBV28 combines with J gene TRBJ2-3; 10 bases agree with TRBD2. Germline CDR1 is MDHEN and CDR2 is SYDVKM. The CDR3 has 13 amino acids. J lost 2 bases, V lost 9 bases, and 2 bases had no gene match. The CDR3 sequence is CASTSGTTDTQYF. DNA of the CDR3: TGTGCCAGTACTAGCGGGACCACAGATACGCAGTATTTT.

The CDR3 sequence: CASSQEMEGRGYTF. CDR3 DNA: TGTGCCAGCAGCCAAGAGATGGAGGGGCGAGGCTACACCTTC. This chain joins TRBV4-2 and TRBJ1-2, with D possibly matching TRBD1 (5 bases). The germline V and J ends were trimmed by 0 bases and 8 bases, with 13 bases remaining between them. This CDR3 is 14 amino acids long. Germline values: CDR1 LGHNA, CDR2 YNFKEQ.

This clone was counted once. The V call is TRBV29-1, the J call TRBJ2-3; D gene uncertain. Trimming took off 6 bases at V and 4 bases at J, with 8 bases between the two ends. This CDR3 region has 11 residues. In germline, CDR1 is SQVTM, CDR2 ANQGSEA. CDR3 sequence (DNA): TGCAGCGTCAAGGGTTCAGATACGCAGTATTTT. Its protein is CSVKGSDTQYF.

V and J are TRBV6-4 and TRBJ2-3; 8 bases fit TRBD2. V dropped 0 bases and J dropped 1; count of bases not matched to a gene: 0. This CDR3 region has 15 residues. Germline CDR1 and CDR2: MRHNA and SNTAGT. CDR3: CASSDSSGGTDTQYF. The CDR3 DNA is TGTGCCAGCAGTGACTCTAGCGGGGGCACAGATACGCAGTATTTT.

The chain combines TRBV4-2 with TRBJ1-1; no reliable D call. The CDR3 covers 17 residues. Trimming shortened V by 4 bases and J by 0 bases, and 18 bases separated the two germline ends. Germline loops: CDR1 LGHNA, CDR2 YNFKEQ. CDR3 region: CASSPTRPQNMNTEAFF. The CDR3 DNA follows: TGTGCCAGCAGCCCCACGAGGCCACAGAACATGAACACTGAAGCTTTCTTT.

The chain joins TRBV2 to TRBJ2-3; maybe TRBD2 (6 bases). The V gene's germline CDR1 is SNHLY and CDR2 FYNNEI. The CDR3 is 15 residues long. The V and J ends lost 6 bases and 4 bases respectively, with 17 bases between them. CDR3 coding DNA: TGTGCCAGCAGGGACCGGGAGAGGTCTGCAGATACGCAGTATTTT. This translates into CASRDRERSADTQYF.

DNA of the CDR3: TGCGCCAGCAGCTTGGGAGGGCTTGAGCAGTTCTTC. Translating it yields CASSLGGLEQFF. The J gene is TRBJ2-1, the V gene TRBV5-1, with D perhaps TRBD2 (5 bases). V gave up 0 bases and J gave up 9 bases, with 7 bases separating them. The CDR3 is 12 amino acids. Germline V gene sequence: CDR1 SGHRS, CDR2 YFSETQ.

This rearrangement joins TRBV30 to TRBJ1-2; D possibly corresponds to TRBD1 (5 bases). The CDR3 spans 11 residues. V was clipped by 5 bases and J by 8 bases, with 12 bases between them. Germline assignment: CDR1 GTSNPN and CDR2 SVGIG (reference sequence). CDR3 DNA: TGTGCCTGGCGGGGGGATCAGGGCTACACCTTC. Translation gives CAWRGDQGYTF.

Only one count was recorded for this clone. J is TRBJ1-1 and V is TRBV25-1; possibly TRBD1 for D (5 bases). The germline V gene encodes CDR1 MGHDK and CDR2 SYGVNS. The CDR3 extends over 14 amino acids. Trimming removed 4 bases at V and 4 bases at J, with 13 bases between. The CDR3 DNA reads TGTGCCAGCAGTGCCCTAACAGGTTTCACTGAAGCTTTCTTT. It specifies CASSALTGFTEAFF.

The chain recombines TRBV29-1 with TRBJ2-7; possible D gene TRBD2, 7 bases. This CDR3 has 13 amino acids. V was trimmed by 2 bases and J by 4 bases, leaving 12 bases between them. Germline-derived CDR1 and CDR2 are SQVTM and ANQGSEA. DNA for the CDR3: TGCAGCGTTGAATCGGGGGGCGGTTACGAGCAGTACTTC. Translation gives CSVESGGGYEQYF.

This chain connects TRBV30 to TRBJ1-1; a weak D match, TRBD1 (6 bases). Trimming shortened V by 4 bases and J by 7 bases, and 10 bases separated the two germline ends. The germline V gene has CDR1 GTSNPN and CDR2 SVGIG (reference sequence). There are 11 residues in the CDR3. The CDR3 bases are TGTGCCTGGAACCAGGGGAGTGAAGCTTTCTTT. Protein product: CAWNQGSEAFF. Variable domain in full (rest from reference TRBV30 and TRBJ1-1): SQTIHQWPATLVQPVGSPLSLECTVEGTSNPNLYWYRQAAGRGLQLLFYSVGIGQISSEVPQNLSASRPQDRQFILSSKKLLLSDSGFYLCAWNQGSEAFFGQGTRLTVV.

This clone was found many times. This chain uses TRBV5-5 with TRBJ2-3; a weak D match, TRBD2 (6 bases). The CDR3 runs 14 residues. CDR1 is SGHKS, CDR2 YYEKEE, per germline (reference sequence). V gave up 6 bases and J gave up 1 base, with 12 bases separating them. The CDR3 DNA reads TGTGCCAGCACTCTCGGCGGGGGCACAGATACGCAGTATTTT. Amino acids: CASTLGGGTDTQYF.

V and J are TRBV29-1 and TRBJ2-1, with a tentative D call TRBD2 (6 bases). The CDR3 is 12 amino acids. Per the germline V gene, CDR1 is SQVTM and CDR2 is ANQGSEA. V shed 4 bases and J shed 3 bases, with 7 bases lying between them. Here the CDR3 reads CSVVSGYNEQFF. DNA for the CDR3: TGCAGCGTTGTTAGCGGCTACAATGAGCAGTTCTTC.